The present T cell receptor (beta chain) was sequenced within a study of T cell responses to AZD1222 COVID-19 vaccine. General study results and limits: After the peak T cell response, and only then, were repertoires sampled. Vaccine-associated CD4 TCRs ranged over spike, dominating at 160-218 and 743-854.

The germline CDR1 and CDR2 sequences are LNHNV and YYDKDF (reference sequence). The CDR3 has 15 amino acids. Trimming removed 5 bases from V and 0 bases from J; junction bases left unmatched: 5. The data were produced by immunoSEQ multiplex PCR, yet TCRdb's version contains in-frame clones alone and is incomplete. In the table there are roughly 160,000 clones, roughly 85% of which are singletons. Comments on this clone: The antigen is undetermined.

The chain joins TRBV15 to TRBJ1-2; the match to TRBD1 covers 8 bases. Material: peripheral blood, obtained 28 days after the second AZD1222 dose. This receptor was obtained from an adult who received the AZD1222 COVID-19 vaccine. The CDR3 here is CATSPRTGTNYGYTF. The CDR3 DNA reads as TGTGCCACCAGCCCACGGACAGGGACTAACTATGGCTACACCTTC.